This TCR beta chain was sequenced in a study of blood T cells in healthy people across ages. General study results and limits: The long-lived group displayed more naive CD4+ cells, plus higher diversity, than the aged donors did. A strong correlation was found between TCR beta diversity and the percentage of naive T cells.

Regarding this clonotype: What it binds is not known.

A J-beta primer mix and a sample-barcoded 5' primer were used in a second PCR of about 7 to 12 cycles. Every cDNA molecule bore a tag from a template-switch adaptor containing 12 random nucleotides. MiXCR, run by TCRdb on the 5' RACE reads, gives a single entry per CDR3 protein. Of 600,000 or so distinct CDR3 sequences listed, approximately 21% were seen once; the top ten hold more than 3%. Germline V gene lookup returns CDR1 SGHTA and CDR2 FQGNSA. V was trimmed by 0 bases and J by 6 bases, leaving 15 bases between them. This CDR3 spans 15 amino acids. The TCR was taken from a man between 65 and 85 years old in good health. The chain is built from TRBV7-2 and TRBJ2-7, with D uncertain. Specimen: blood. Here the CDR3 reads CASSLASARVSEQYF. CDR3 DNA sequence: TGTGCCAGCAGCTTAGCTTCAGCGCGAGTCTCCGAGCAGTACTTC.